Listed below are T cell receptor beta chains from one sample, sequenced in a study of cytomegalovirus exposure and HLA in healthy donors. Sequencing used immunoSEQ multiplex PCR; TCRdb keeps in-frame clones, though not all of them. The sample has around 180,000 clones, 65% to 80% seen once. The specimen sequenced was PBMCs. These receptors all stem from a woman aged 40 to 50 in good health and CMV-seronegative. CDR3s include the opening cysteine and the closing phenylalanine or tryptophan.

v_gene: TRBV9
j_gene: TRBJ2-2
CDR3aa: CASSRRNTGELFF

v_gene: TRBV19
j_gene: TRBJ2-2
CDR3aa: CASKLAGLSTGELFF

v_gene: TRBV9
j_gene: TRBJ1-3
CDR3aa: CASSAPGGSGNTIYF

v_gene: TRBV27
j_gene: TRBJ1-1
CDR3aa: CASSLRGDTEAFF

v_gene: TRBV11-3
j_gene: TRBJ1-1
CDR3aa: CASSRDRGLEAFF

v_gene: TRBV5-1
j_gene: TRBJ2-1
CDR3aa: CASSLASNRLPEQFF

v_gene: TRBV18
j_gene: TRBJ2-1
CDR3aa: CASSPPSPNEQFF

v_gene: TRBV6-5
j_gene: TRBJ2-1
CDR3aa: CASSYLRQGGYNEQFF

v_gene: TRBV5-8
j_gene: TRBJ1-2
CDR3aa: CASSIHRDNSNYGYTF

v_gene: TRBV7-6
j_gene: TRBJ2-7
CDR3aa: CASSLGGPTYEQYF

v_gene: TRBV19
j_gene: TRBJ1-5
CDR3aa: CASSIAQGAQPQHF

v_gene: TRBV18
j_gene: TRBJ2-2
CDR3aa: CASSPRLAGGRGTGELFF

v_gene: TRBV25-1
j_gene: TRBJ2-3
CDR3aa: CASSGQEDGTDTQYF

v_gene: TRBV6-5
j_gene: TRBJ1-3
CDR3aa: CASRRKGAYGNTIYF

v_gene: TRBV11-3
j_gene: TRBJ2-4
CDR3aa: CASSSYQAGTKNIQYF

v_gene: TRBV5-6
j_gene: TRBJ1-6
CDR3aa: CASSLGQGGNSPLHF

v_gene: TRBV11-2
j_gene: TRBJ2-1
CDR3aa: CASRPLAGGGNEQFF

v_gene: TRBV15
j_gene: TRBJ2-3
CDR3aa: CATSRDRGGTDTQYF

v_gene: TRBV7-8
j_gene: TRBJ1-6
CDR3aa: CASSLQVSYNSPLHF

v_gene: TRBV12-5
j_gene: TRBJ1-1
CDR3aa: CASGLVQSWATEAFF

v_gene: TRBV29-1
j_gene: TRBJ1-1
CDR3aa: CSGTNSGNEAFF

v_gene: TRBV5-4
j_gene: TRBJ2-7
CDR3aa: CASSLRGSEQYF

v_gene: TRBV9
j_gene: TRBJ2-1
CDR3aa: CASSPRASGAGYNEQFF

v_gene: TRBV6-4
j_gene: TRBJ1-2
CDR3aa: CASSDGDRAGYTF

v_gene: TRBV9
j_gene: TRBJ1-2
CDR3aa: CASSRDSRSGYTF